The 22 T cell receptor beta chains given below trace back to one sample, sequenced in a study of identical twins (dated by TCRdb to the mid-2010s). Library generation was performed with 5' RACE. TCRdb names Illumina HiSeq 2000 as the instrument used. TCRdb trimmed the raw reads at Q25, called clones with MiXCR and kept productive beta chains. Under each unique CDR3 protein, matching rows form one entry showing the most common genes and DNA. This sample lists around 200,000 distinct CDR3 sequences; around 10% were detected once. Together, the top ten hold around 5.1% of the sample. The sequenced sample was memory (CD45RO+) T cells sorted from blood. This sample's cell subset or site label indicates: CD45RO+ enriched T cells. The receptors come from a woman aged 18-29 years in good health.

A few counts support this clonotype. The gene calls are TRBV2 and TRBJ2-7; D call uncertain. The CDR3 has 15 residues. V was shortened by 5 bases and J by 4 bases, with 18 bases between the two germline ends. Germline CDR1 and CDR2: SNHLY and FYNNEI. In DNA, the CDR3 is TGTGCCAGCAGTAATACTGCGCTGAACCCTTACGAGCAGTACTTC. It translates to CASSNTALNPYEQYF.

This clonotype came up many times. The chain carries TRBV5-1 and TRBJ2-7; D is undetermined. V lost 2 bases to trimming and J lost 4 bases, with 16 bases between them. The CDR3 has 15 residues. Looked up from germline, CDR1 is SGHRS and CDR2 is YFSETQ. The CDR3 DNA is TGCGCCAGCAGCTTCGAACAGCTCCCTGCGTACGAGCAGTACTTC. Protein: CASSFEQLPAYEQYF.

The rearrangement links TRBV5-6 to TRBJ2-5, with 7 positions matching TRBD2. There are 16 residues in the CDR3. Germline loops: CDR1 SGHDT, CDR2 YYEEEE. V gave up 4 bases and J gave up 3 bases; unmatched junction bases: 12. CDR3 nucleotide sequence: TGTGCCAGCAGCAGTTTCCTAGCGGCGGGGGAAGAGACCCAGTACTTC. The encoded protein is CASSSFLAAGEETQYF.

This clonotype was seen a few times. The chain carries TRBV4-2 and TRBJ2-1, with 8 bases that match TRBD1. V shed 2 bases and J 6 bases; nucleotides not matched to a gene: 3. Per the germline V gene, CDR1 is LGHNA and CDR2 is YNFKEQ. This CDR3 spans 14 amino acids. The DNA for the CDR3 is TGTGCCAGCAGCCAATCTACAGGGGGCAATGAGCAGTTCTTC. This gives the protein CASSQSTGGNEQFF.

This clonotype was counted between two and nine times. V is TRBV6-1 and J is TRBJ2-7, with 15 bases fitting TRBD2. CDR1 MNHNS and CDR2 SASEGT come from the germline V gene. This CDR3 has 18 amino acids. The V segment lost 6 bases and the J segment 0 bases; nucleotides outside the gene matches: 9. CDR3 nucleotide sequence: TGTGCCAGCAGGCGAGGGGGACTAGCGGGAGGTAGCTCCTACGAGCAGTACTTC. This gives the protein CASRRGGLAGGSSYEQYF.

This clonotype was observed a handful of times. The chain links TRBV7-2 to TRBJ2-7; no clear D gene. Trimming took off 5 bases at V and 1 base at J, with 12 bases between the two ends. The CDR3 consists of 14 residues. CDR1 is SGHTA and CDR2 is FQGNSA in the germline V gene. CDR3 sequence reads: CASSLQRMSYEQYF. CDR3 DNA: TGTGCCAGCAGCCTTCAACGGATGTCCTACGAGCAGTACTTC.

This clonotype was seen a few times. The chain couples TRBV5-1 to TRBJ1-1, with 7 bases fitting TRBD1. Per germline, CDR1 SGHRS and CDR2 YFSETQ. Trimming removed 3 bases from V and 2 bases from J; junction bases left unmatched: 7. The length of the CDR3 is 15 residues. The CDR3 DNA reads TGCGCCAGCAGCTGGGGGGACAGTCGCAACACTGAAGCTTTCTTT. Protein sequence: CASSWGDSRNTEAFF.

The genes are TRBV5-1 and TRBJ2-7, with 7 bases fitting TRBD1. Trimming cost V 3 bases and J 2 bases; bases outside gene matches: 5. CDR3 length: 14 residues. Germline loops: CDR1 SGHRS, CDR2 YFSETQ. Here the CDR3 reads CASSSQGSPYEQYF. CDR3 bases: TGCGCCAGCAGCTCACAGGGGTCTCCCTACGAGCAGTACTTC. Complete variable domain (other parts from reference TRBV5-1 and TRBJ2-7): KAGVTQTPRYLIKTRGQQVTLSCSPISGHRSVSWYQQTPGQGLQFLFEYFSETQRNKGNFPGRFSGRQFSNSRSEMNVSTLELGDSALYLCASSSQGSPYEQYFGPGTRLTVT.

The chain employs TRBV20-1 and TRBJ2-3; unclear D gene. The CDR3 runs to 11 residues. The V end was cut by 4 bases, the J end by 5 bases, with 7 bases between. Germline-derived CDR1 and CDR2 are DFQATT and SNEGSKA (reference sequence). The DNA of the CDR3 is TGCAGTGCTAACGTGGGAGATACGCAGTATTTT. Amino acids: CSANVGDTQYF.

The chain recombines TRBV5-1 with TRBJ2-3; D may be TRBD2 (5 bases). Germline V CDR1 and CDR2: SGHRS, YFSETQ. CDR3 length: 15 residues. Trimming removed 4 bases at V and 2 bases at J, with 14 bases between. CDR3 in amino acids: CASSAGSSLTDTQYF. The CDR3 DNA reads as TGCGCCAGCAGCGCCGGGTCTAGCCTCACAGATACGCAGTATTTT.

This chain connects TRBV6-5 to TRBJ2-1; D might be TRBD2 (6 bases). V lost 5 bases to trimming and J lost 7 bases, with 9 bases between them. The length of the CDR3 is 12 residues. Germline lookup yields CDR1 MNHEY and CDR2 SVGAGI. The CDR3 loop reads CASSHAGNEQFF. DNA for the CDR3: TGTGCCAGCAGTCACGCGGGAAATGAGCAGTTCTTC.

This clonotype was seen many times. This chain connects TRBV7-2 to TRBJ1-2; TRBD1 matches at 9 bases. This CDR3 spans 14 amino acids. Unmatched junction bases numbered 2, after V lost 1 base and J lost 5 bases. Germline CDR1 SGHTA, CDR2 FQGNSA. The CDR3 bases are TGTGCCAGCAGCTTAGAGGACAGGGGTTATGGCTACACCTTC. It codes for CASSLEDRGYGYTF. The full variable domain, with the rest looked up from reference TRBV7-2 and TRBJ1-2, is GAGVSQSPSNKVTEKGKDVELRCDPISGHTALYWYRQSLGQGLEFLIYFQGNSAPDKSGLPSDRFSAERTGGSVSTLTIQRTQQEDSAVYLCASSLEDRGYGYTFGSGTRLTVV.

This chain connects TRBV5-1 to TRBJ1-1; unclear D gene. CDR1 and CDR2 (germline): SGHRS, YFSETQ. The CDR3 extends over 13 amino acids. V lost 6 bases to trimming and J lost 5 bases, with 14 bases between them. The chain's CDR3 is CASTFLGGTEAFF. CDR3 sequence (DNA): TGCGCCAGCACCTTCCTGGGTGGGACTGAAGCTTTCTTT. The whole variable domain, remainder taken from reference TRBV5-1 and TRBJ1-1, is KAGVTQTPRYLIKTRGQQVTLSCSPISGHRSVSWYQQTPGQGLQFLFEYFSETQRNKGNFPGRFSGRQFSNSRSEMNVSTLELGDSALYLCASTFLGGTEAFFGQGTRLTVV.

The genes are TRBV20-1 and TRBJ2-1; the D call may be TRBD1 or TRBD2 (6 bases each). V was cut by 3 bases and J by 0 bases, with 15 bases left in between. There are 16 residues in the CDR3. Germline V CDR1 and CDR2: DFQATT, SNEGSKA (reference sequence). CDR3 region: CSASLAGTSSYNEQFF. DNA for the CDR3: TGCAGTGCTAGCTTGGCGGGGACAAGCTCCTACAATGAGCAGTTCTTC.

There are a few counts of this clonotype. This chain uses TRBV9 with TRBJ2-3; 8 nucleotides match TRBD1. CDR1 is SGDLS and CDR2 is YYNGEE in the germline V gene. J gave up 4 bases and V 2 bases, and 3 bases lay outside the gene matches. This CDR3 contains 14 residues. The DNA for the CDR3 is TGTGCCAGCAGCGTCGGGACAGGAGCAGATACGCAGTATTTT. Encoded protein: CASSVGTGADTQYF. The full variable domain, its missing parts supplied by reference TRBV9 and TRBJ2-3, is DSGVTQTPKHLITATGQRVTLRCSPRSGDLSVYWYQQSLDQGLQFLIQYYNGEERAKGNILERFSAQQFPDLHSELNLSSLELGDSALYFCASSVGTGADTQYFGPGTRLTVL.

This sequence joins TRBV4-2 and TRBJ2-5; 12 nucleotides match TRBD2. Germline CDR1 LGHNA, CDR2 YNFKEQ. The trim removed 3 bases at V and 7 bases at J, leaving 9 bases unmatched. The CDR3 totals 16 residues. The CDR3 loop is CASSQATSGGLRTQYF. CDR3 DNA sequence: TGTGCCAGCAGCCAGGCGACTAGCGGGGGATTGAGGACCCAGTACTTC.

This clonotype was counted between two and nine times. The V and J genes are TRBV12-5 and TRBJ2-7; 9 positions agree with TRBD1. V was pared by 0 bases and J by 3 bases, with 6 bases of the junction left unmatched. Germline V gives CDR1 LGHNT, CDR2 FRNRAP. This CDR3 contains 16 residues. CDR3 DNA: TGTGCTAGTGGTTTGGTACGTGGACAGGGGCTCTACGAGCAGTACTTC. Translation gives CASGLVRGQGLYEQYF.

This clonotype was detected only a few times. This chain uses TRBV7-7 with TRBJ2-1; D unclear. The germline gives CDR1 SSHAT, CDR2 FNYEAQ (reference sequence). The CDR3 runs to 15 residues. Trimming removed 2 bases at V and 0 bases at J, with 8 bases between. CDR3 coding DNA: TGTGCCAGCAGCTTAAGTGGCCCCTCCTACAATGAGCAGTTCTTC. It specifies CASSLSGPSYNEQFF.

This clonotype was counted at least ten times. J is TRBJ2-1 and V is TRBV11-1; possible D gene TRBD1, 7 bases. V lost 5 bases and J 4 bases, leaving 15 bases between the germline ends. The CDR3 sequence is 15 residues long. Germline V gene sequence: CDR1 SGHAT, CDR2 FQDESV (reference sequence). The CDR3 here is CASSPAGQMYNEQFF. The CDR3 nucleotides are TGTGCCAGCAGCCCGGCGGGACAGATGTACAATGAGCAGTTCTTC.

This clonotype occurred many times. V is TRBV7-9 and J is TRBJ2-1, with 11 bases lining up with TRBD2. CDR3 length: 16 amino acids. Germline V CDR1 and CDR2: SEHNR, FQNEAQ (reference sequence). V shed 5 bases and J 7 bases; nucleotides not matched to a gene: 10. The CDR3 sequence: CASSPRLAGTVNEQFF. The DNA of the CDR3 is TGTGCCAGCAGCCCAAGACTAGCGGGGACGGTAAATGAGCAGTTCTTC. Complete variable domain (other parts from reference TRBV7-9 and TRBJ2-1): DTGVSQNPRHKITKRGQNVTFRCDPISEHNRLYWYRQTLGQGPEFLTYFQNEAQLEKSRLLSDRFSAERPKGSFSTLEIQRTEQGDSAMYLCASSPRLAGTVNEQFFGPGTRLTVL.

The chain's CDR3 is CASSLGLAGGTYNEQFF. The DNA of the CDR3 is TGTGCCAGCAGCTTAGGTCTTGCGGGAGGCACCTACAATGAGCAGTTCTTC. The gene calls are TRBV7-9 and TRBJ2-1, with 8 positions matching TRBD2. This CDR3 is 17 amino acids long. Germline CDR1 reads SEHNR; CDR2 reads FQNEAQ (reference sequence). V shed 1 base, J shed 2 bases, and the junction held 7 bases outside the gene matches.

J is TRBJ1-2 and V is TRBV20-1; 8 positions agree with TRBD1. Germline loops: CDR1 DFQATT, CDR2 SNEGSKA (reference sequence). The CDR3 runs to 12 residues. The trim removed 4 bases at V and 5 bases at J, leaving 3 bases unmatched. CDR3 in amino acids: CSAIDRGYGYTF. Here the CDR3 DNA reads TGCAGTGCTATAGACAGGGGTTATGGCTACACCTTC.